Presented here are 11 T cell receptor beta chains from one specimen sequenced in a study of tumor-infiltrating lymphocytes in primary liver carcinoma. From around 0.5 ug total RNA, TCR beta cDNA was generated with a primer in the constant region. Nested multiplex PCR, run for three rounds with slightly modified ARM-PCR, yielded TCR beta libraries. It was with TRBV1-TRBV30 forward primers and a C-beta reverse primer that the first two PCR rounds were run, at roughly 11 cycles each. Each CDR3 protein gets one entry after TCRdb re-called the multiplex PCR reads with MiXCR. The repertoire holds 300,000 to 400,000 distinct CDR3 sequences, with less than 70% as singletons. Researchers drew blood RNA from unsorted whole blood and extracted germline DNA as well. The specimen sequenced was peripheral blood. The receptor source for this set is a man in his forties with primary liver carcinoma and hepatitis B virus infection.

For this clonotype: A clone one base away is much larger, so this may be a read error. V and J are TRBV11-2 and TRBJ2-5; D may be TRBD2 (6 bases). This CDR3 region has 17 residues. Germline assignment: CDR1 SGHAT and CDR2 FQNNGV. V lost 6 bases, J lost 0 bases, and 20 bases lay in between. This chain's CDR3 is CASRTFRSGSYQETQYF. CDR3 sequence (DNA): TGTGCCAGCAGAACCTTCCGGAGCGGGTCATACCAAGAGACCCAGTACTTC.

This clonotype showed up many times. The rearrangement joins TRBV12-3 or TRBV12-4 to TRBJ2-7; TRBD1 is a possible D gene (5 bases). The CDR3 runs 16 residues. The ends were cut back, 2 bases at V and 1 base at J, with 15 bases in the middle. The CDR3 sequence: CASSLRGLPSSYEQYF. CDR3 DNA: TGTGCCAGCAGTTTAAGGGGTCTTCCGTCTTCCTACGAGCAGTACTTC.

Comments on this clonotype: A single base separates this from a much larger clone, so it may be a read error. The rearrangement links TRBV5-1 to TRBJ2-2; TRBD1 matches at 8 bases. The CDR3 is 14 amino acids. Per the germline V gene, CDR1 is SGHRS and CDR2 is YFSETQ. For the CDR3, the DNA is TGCGCCAGCAGCCGGGGACAGGTACCCGGGGAGCTGCTTTTT. The encoded protein is CASSRGQVPGELLF.

Concerning this clonotype itself: A read error is likely, as this CDR3 ends without the conserved phenylalanine or tryptophan. The J gene is TRBJ1-4, the V gene TRBV6-6; the D gene is possibly TRBD1 (6 bases). CDR3 size: 15 residues. Trimming cost V 7 bases and J 7 bases, with 19 bases left between them. Germline V gene sequence: CDR1 MNHNY, CDR2 SVGAGI (reference sequence). CDR3 nucleotides: TGTGCCAGCACCGGAACAGGGATGGGGGGTGAAAAACTGTTTTAT. Protein product: CASTGTGMGGEKLFY.

This clonotype was observed many times. DNA of the CDR3: TGTGCCAGCAGTCCCAGGACTAGGTACCAAGAGACCCAGTACTTC. Protein: CASSPRTRYQETQYF. V is TRBV6-2 or TRBV6-3 and J is TRBJ2-5, with TRBD2 matching 7 bases. The V gene end was trimmed by 5 bases and the J gene end by 0 bases; junction bases not matched to a gene: 6. Germline values: CDR1 MNHEY, CDR2 SVGEGT. This CDR3 has 15 amino acids.

This clonotype was seen once. This could be a read error, since a much larger clone is one nucleotide away. CDR3 residues: CASTPGHSNDEQFF. CDR3 sequence (DNA): TGTGCCAGCACCCCGGGGCACTCCAACGATGAGCAGTTCTTC. The J gene is TRBJ2-1, the V gene TRBV12-3 or TRBV12-4, with D possibly called TRBD1 or TRBD2 (5 bases each). The V end was cut by 7 bases, the J end by 8 bases, with 18 bases between. The CDR3 runs 14 residues.

In the case of this clonotype: Since a much larger clone is just one base distant, this may be a read error. The chain is built from TRBV4-1 and TRBJ2-3; D is possibly TRBD2 (5 bases). CDR3 length: 13 residues. CDR1 and CDR2 (germline): MGHRA, YSYEKL. Trimming left V 4 bases short and J 8 bases short, with 13 bases between. The CDR3 nucleotides read TGCGCCAGCAGCCCGTCCCGGGATTCTACGCAGTATTTT. Its protein product is CASSPSRDSTQYF.

Of note for this clonotype: With a much larger clone just one base away, this may be a read error. This rearrangement joins TRBV10-3 to TRBJ2-6, with D possibly being TRBD1 (5 bases). This CDR3 region has 14 residues. Germline V lookup: CDR1 ENHRY, CDR2 SYGVKD. CDR3 bases: TGTGCCATCAGCAGGTTCTCTGGGGCCTACGTCCTGACTTTC. It translates to CAISRFSGAYVLTF.

Worth noting for this clonotype: The junction departs from the called germline gene at one end, perhaps through a read error. V usage is TRBV10-2 and J usage is TRBJ2-6, with D possibly matching TRBD2 (7 bases). This CDR3 has 15 residues. Germline loops: CDR1 WSHSY, CDR2 SAAADI. DNA for the CDR3: TGCGCCAGCACCGGGAGGACAGCCGGGGCCAACGTCCTGATTTTC. It codes for CASTGRTAGANVLIF.

This clonotype showed up just a few times. The rearrangement joins TRBV5-6 to TRBJ2-7; 7 nucleotides match TRBD1. The CDR3 extends over 16 amino acids. The junction had 10 bases not matched to a gene; V was cut back by 4 bases and J by 0 bases. The germline CDR1 and CDR2 sequences are SGHDT and YYEEEE. The CDR3, as DNA: TGTGCCAGCAGCAGGGGACAGTTAGAACCCTCCTACGAGCAGTACTTC. Amino acids: CASSRGQLEPSYEQYF.

On this clonotype: A read error may be the cause here, since a much bigger clone is one base away. The rearrangement uses TRBV4-3 and TRBJ2-3; 11 bases map to TRBD2. The V and J ends lost 2 bases and 2 bases, in that order; junction bases with no gene match: 15. The CDR3 consists of 20 residues. Germline CDR1 reads LGHNA; CDR2 reads YSLEER. Written as DNA, the CDR3 is TGCGCCAGCAGCCAAATCCCGGAACTAGCGGGAGAGGAGGTCACAGATACGCAGTATTTT. Its protein is CASSQIPELAGEEVTDTQYF.